Sequencing of this T cell receptor beta chain was carried out in a study of shared clonotypes between healthy human individuals. Study-level background: Each donor contributed plates that comprised three CD4 naive, three CD4 memory, two CD8 naive and one CD8 memory.

Every subset's genomic DNA went evenly onto several immunoSEQ plates. Produced via immunoSEQ multiplex PCR; TCRdb's table is partial and in-frame only. The sample contains 2 million to 3 million clones, more than 85% of which appear only once. Naive CD45RA+ and memory CD45RA-negative subsets were split from CD4+ cells. V was clipped by 7 bases and J by 0 bases, with 13 bases between them. The CDR3 extends over 14 amino acids. Germline V lookup: CDR1 ENHRY, CDR2 SYGVKD. This TCR came from a man younger than 30 in good health. Some clones in this sample may be carry-over from other donors' samples. The chain uses TRBV10-3 and TRBJ2-7; either TRBD1 or TRBD2 may fit D (5 bases each). Sequenced input: naive CD4+ T cells from PBMCs. Subset indicated: CD45RA+ positively selected. DNA for the CDR3: TGTGCCATCACCGGGACGAAAGACTCCTACGAGCAGTACTTC. Amino acids: CAITGTKDSYEQYF.